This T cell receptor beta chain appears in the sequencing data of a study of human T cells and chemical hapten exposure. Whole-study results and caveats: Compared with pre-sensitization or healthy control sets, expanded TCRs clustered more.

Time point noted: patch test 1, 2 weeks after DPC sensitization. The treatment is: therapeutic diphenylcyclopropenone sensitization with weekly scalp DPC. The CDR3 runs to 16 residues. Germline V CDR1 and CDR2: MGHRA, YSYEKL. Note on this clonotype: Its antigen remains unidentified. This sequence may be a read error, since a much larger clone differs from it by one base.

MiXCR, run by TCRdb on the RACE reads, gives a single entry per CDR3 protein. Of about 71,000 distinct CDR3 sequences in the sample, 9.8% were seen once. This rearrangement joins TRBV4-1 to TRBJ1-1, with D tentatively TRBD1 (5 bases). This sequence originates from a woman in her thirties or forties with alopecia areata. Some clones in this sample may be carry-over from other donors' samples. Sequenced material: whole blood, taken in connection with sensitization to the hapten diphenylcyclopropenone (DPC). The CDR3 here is CDSSQKDRDPNTEAFF. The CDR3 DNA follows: TGCGACAGCAGCCAGAAGGACCGGGACCCGAACACTGAAGCTTTCTTT.